This TCR beta chain was obtained from a study of shared clonotypes between healthy human individuals. Study information: Three plates were used per donor for CD4 naive, three for CD4 memory, two for CD8 naive and one for CD8 memory.

Some clones are missing from TCRdb's copy, which holds only in-frame ones; the method was immunoSEQ multiplex PCR. The sample shows a few million clones, around 90% of them seen only once. Study results and caveats: In this cohort, only blood was sampled, and tissue repertoires likely differ. Larger estimated richness was generally recorded for naive subsets relative to memory subsets.

A remark on this clone: No antigen is known for it. The sample has other DNA sequences that encode this CDR3 too.

Germline V gene data show CDR1 as SEHNR and CDR2 as FQNEAQ (reference sequence). This CDR3 has 15 amino acids. The V gene lost 3 bases and the J gene lost 0 bases, with 6 bases spanning the gap. This receptor was obtained from a man aged 18 to 30 in good health. The rearrangement uses TRBV7-9 and TRBJ2-6; D unresolved. Source material: naive CD4+ T cells sorted from blood. Indicated subset: CD45RA+ positively selected. CDR3 protein: CASSLVFSGANVLTF. The CDR3 DNA follows: TGTGCCAGCAGCTTGGTCTTCTCTGGGGCCAACGTCCTGACTTTC.